The clone carrying this T cell receptor (beta chain) turned up a few times. The source of the sample is a study of identical twins. The CDR3 spans 14 residues. Germline V gives CDR1 SGHRS, CDR2 YFSETQ. V was clipped by 0 bases and J by 6 bases, with 12 bases between them. TCRdb called the 5' RACE reads again in MiXCR, with one record for every CDR3 protein. In the table there are roughly 750,000 distinct CDR3 sequences, 20% to 25% of which are singletons. The sample was also linked to a second study, of T cells expressing NK-cell markers. From that study: The contribution of dominant NKG2C+ clonotypes to CD8+ T cells in roughly six donors was roughly 1.0-7.5%. There were a handful of donors in whom these clonotypes also led the CD3+CD56-NKG2C+ fraction.

Sequenced: PBMCs. The origin of this receptor is a woman in her late teens or twenties in good health. The rearrangement uses TRBV5-1 and TRBJ1-2, with a tentative D call TRBD1 (5 bases). Here the CDR3 reads CASSLDWGDDGYTF. The CDR3 DNA is TGCGCCAGCAGCTTGGATTGGGGGGACGATGGCTACACCTTC. Together with reference TRBV5-1 and TRBJ1-2, the CDR3 gives the full variable domain: KAGVTQTPRYLIKTRGQQVTLSCSPISGHRSVSWYQQTPGQGLQFLFEYFSETQRNKGNFPGRFSGRQFSNSRSEMNVSTLELGDSALYLCASSLDWGDDGYTFGSGTRLTVV.